The 13 T cell receptor beta chains given below trace back to one sample, sequenced in a study of blood T cells in healthy people across ages. Sample-barcoded 5' priming and a J-beta primer mix drove a second PCR of roughly 7 to 11 cycles. TCRdb called the 5' RACE reads again in MiXCR, with one record for every CDR3 protein. Here the sample spans approximately 1,000,000 distinct CDR3 sequences, 35% to 40% being singletons. The sequenced sample was blood. The source of these receptors is a man aged 18-30 years in good health.

With respect to this clonotype: Compared with germline, one end of the junction differs, possibly owing to a read error. The gene calls are TRBV5-6 and TRBJ2-1, with D possibly matching TRBD1 (7 bases). CDR1 is SGHDT, CDR2 YYEEEE, per germline. The CDR3 has 15 residues. The CDR3 region is CAGSFFRGEYNEQFF. The DNA for the CDR3 is TGTGCCGGCAGCTTTTTCAGGGGGGAGTACAATGAGCAGTTCTTC.

The chain combines TRBV20-1 with TRBJ1-2; tentative D call: TRBD1 (6 bases). Trimming took off 0 bases at V and 4 bases at J, with 15 bases between the two ends. Germline V CDR1 and CDR2: DFQATT, SNEGSKA (reference sequence). The CDR3 consists of 15 residues. This CDR3 is CSARDVDRTSYGYTF. The CDR3 nucleotides read TGCAGTGCTAGAGATGTCGACAGGACCTCCTATGGCTACACCTTC.

This chain joins TRBV14 and TRBJ1-4; D is unclear. This CDR3 has 12 amino acids. CDR1 and CDR2 from the germline V gene are SGHDN and FVKESK. Trimming pared 5 bases from V and 6 bases from J, leaving 7 bases between. CDR3 region: CASSNGDEKLFF. CDR3 in DNA: TGTGCCAGCAGCAACGGGGATGAAAAACTGTTTTTT.

This clonotype was counted at least ten times. V is TRBV7-9 and J is TRBJ1-5; D remains ambiguous. Trimming took 8 bases from V and 1 from J, leaving 9 bases between them. The CDR3 runs to 13 residues. Germline V CDR1 and CDR2: SEHNR, FQNEAQ (reference sequence). The CDR3 is CASSPDSNQPQHF. CDR3 nucleotide sequence: TGTGCCAGCTCACCGGACAGCAATCAGCCCCAGCATTTT.

The rearrangement uses TRBV20-1 and TRBJ1-1; possibly TRBD1 for D (5 bases). From germline, CDR1 is DFQATT and CDR2 SNEGSKA (reference sequence). Trimming left V 4 bases short and J 5 bases short, with 8 bases between. The CDR3 spans 11 residues. The CDR3 sequence: CSAKRGTEAFF. In nucleotides, the CDR3 is TGCAGTGCTAAACGGGGGACTGAAGCTTTCTTT.

This clonotype occurred many times. This rearrangement joins TRBV29-1 to TRBJ1-1; a possible D gene is TRBD1 (5 bases). V shed 7 bases and J shed 5 bases, with 14 bases lying between them. Germline V gene lookup returns CDR1 SQVTM and CDR2 ANQGSEA. The CDR3 is made up of 12 amino acids. CDR3 residues: CSDSNKGTEAFF. CDR3 in DNA: TGCAGCGATTCAAACAAGGGGACTGAAGCTTTCTTT.

This sequence joins TRBV5-6 and TRBJ2-3; 14 bases line up with TRBD2. V shed 4 bases and J 3 bases; nucleotides not matched to a gene: 10. CDR1 is SGHDT and CDR2 is YYEEEE in the germline V gene. This CDR3 has 18 amino acids. The CDR3 DNA follows: TGTGCCAGCAGCAAGACTAGCGGGGGGGCCGTGAAGACAGATACGCAGTATTTT. Translating gives CASSKTSGGAVKTDTQYF.

The rearrangement joins TRBV7-8 to TRBJ2-1; TRBD1 matches 8 bases. J was trimmed by 9 bases and V by 8 bases; bases with no gene match: 12. The length of the CDR3 is 14 residues. Germline-derived CDR1 and CDR2 are SGHVS and FQNEAQ. The DNA of the CDR3 is TGTGCCAGCCTAAAGAACAGGGGGAAAGGTGAGCAGTTCTTC. This sequence encodes CASLKNRGKGEQFF.

This clonotype was seen only a few times. The chain uses TRBV13 and TRBJ2-1; 10 nucleotides agree with TRBD2. Losses at the gene ends were 2 bases for V and 2 bases for J; bases not matched to a gene: 6. This CDR3 is built from 17 residues. Germline CDR1 and CDR2: PRHDT and FYEKMQ (reference sequence). CDR3: CASSLRASGGAYNEQFF. CDR3 DNA: TGTGCCAGCAGCTTAAGGGCAAGCGGGGGGGCCTACAATGAGCAGTTCTTC.

This clonotype was found a few times. The gene calls are TRBV4-2 and TRBJ2-3, with TRBD2 matching over 8 bases. Germline V gene data show CDR1 as LGHNA and CDR2 as YNFKEQ. The CDR3 totals 15 residues. Losses at the gene ends were 4 bases for V and 5 bases for J; bases not matched to a gene: 8. The CDR3 region is CASSLMDLAGDTQYF. CDR3 bases: TGTGCCAGCAGCCTTATGGACCTAGCGGGAGATACGCAGTATTTT.

This clonotype was found once. The chain has TRBV5-5 and TRBJ2-1; D is tentatively TRBD1 or TRBD2 (6 bases each). The end of the DNA is better explained by TRBJ2-7, so the J call may be wrong. In germline, CDR1 is SGHKS, CDR2 YYEKEE (reference sequence). The CDR3 is 16 residues long. The CDR3 DNA sequence: TGTGCCAGCAGCTTGGGACGGAGGGGGTCCTACAATGAGCAGTACTTC. Protein sequence: CASSLGRRGSYNEQYF.

V and J are TRBV6-2 or TRBV6-3 and TRBJ1-5, with TRBD1 matching 8 bases. The CDR3 has 15 amino acids. V dropped 2 bases and J dropped 7; count of bases not matched to a gene: 7. Per the germline V gene, CDR1 is MNHEY and CDR2 is SVGEGT. The CDR3 protein is CASSYDQGAWQPQHF. The CDR3 nucleotides read TGTGCCAGCAGTTACGACCAGGGGGCTTGGCAGCCCCAGCATTTT.

This clonotype has a count of ten or more. The CDR3 is CSARDRVSYEQYF. The DNA for the CDR3 is TGCAGTGCTAGAGACAGGGTATCCTACGAGCAGTACTTC. V usage is TRBV20-1 and J usage is TRBJ2-7; the D gene is possibly TRBD1 (5 bases). Germline V gene data show CDR1 as DFQATT and CDR2 as SNEGSKA (reference sequence). The CDR3 loop spans 13 amino acids. Trimming stripped 0 bases from V and 1 base from J, with 7 bases between.